This is a list of T cell receptor beta chains from one sample in a study of shared clonotypes between healthy human individuals. The table came from immunoSEQ multiplex PCR; TCRdb's copy has only in-frame clones and leaves some out. This table holds 950,000 to 1,100,000 clones, more than 65% found once. The sample consisted of memory CD4+ T cells sorted from blood. These receptors originate from a man aged 18 to 30 in good health. CDR3s include the opening cysteine and the closing phenylalanine or tryptophan. The order of the fields is V gene, D gene, clone size, J gene, CDR3 DNA, CDR3 protein. The D gene is left open where the match is weak. Only part of the rows carry a size: once, few, many, or a class if the clone is expanded.

TRBV28	-	-	TRBJ1-4	TGTGCCAGCAGAGCCCCAGGGGCGGGGGAAAAACTGTTTTTT	CASRAPGAGEKLFF
TRBV9	TRBD2	once	TRBJ2-7	TGTGCCAGCAGCGACGGGACTAGACCCTACGAGCAGTACTTC	CASSDGTRPYEQYF
TRBV15	-	few	TRBJ2-1	TGTGCCACCAGCAGAGCCGGAACAGGGCTCGAGCAGTTCTTC	CATSRAGTGLEQFF
TRBV15	-	many	TRBJ2-7	TGTGCCACCAGCATGGACAGCAAAAACGAGCAGTACTTC	CATSMDSKNEQYF
TRBV9	TRBD1	-	TRBJ1-6	TGTGCCAGCAGCGCACAGGGGGCTCCCTATAATTCACCCCTCCACTTT	CASSAQGAPYNSPLHF
TRBV5-1	TRBD2	-	TRBJ2-3	TGCGCCAGCACTCCGACTAGCGTTAGCACAGATACGCAGTATTTT	CASTPTSVSTDTQYF
TRBV9	TRBD1	-	TRBJ1-2	TGTGCCAGCAGCCCTCGGGGCAGGGGGCAAAACTATGGCTACACCTTC	CASSPRGRGQNYGYTF
TRBV27	-	once	TRBJ2-1	TGTGCCAGCAGTTTATCCCGCCTAGCCGGGAATGAGCAGTTCTTC	CASSLSRLAGNEQFF
TRBV28	-	-	TRBJ2-3	TGTGCCAGCGCCGAACCCCCAAGGGATACGCAGTATTTT	CASAEPPRDTQYF
TRBV9	-	-	TRBJ2-5	TGTGCCAGCAGCGTAGAGTTCGAGACCCAGTACTTC	CASSVEFETQYF
TRBV28	TRBD1	-	TRBJ2-1	TGTGCCAGCAGTACCCCGGACAGGGCCCCCTACAATGAGCAGTTCTTC	CASSTPDRAPYNEQFF
TRBV11-3	-	-	TRBJ1-2	TGTGCCAGCAGCTTAGAAGGGGACCTCCGGCACTATGGCTACACCTTC	CASSLEGDLRHYGYTF
TRBV9	-	-	TRBJ1-3	TGTGCCAGCAGCGGATCGGGACGGTCCTCTGGAAACACCATATATTTT	CASSGSGRSSGNTIYF
TRBV7-3	-	-	TRBJ2-2	TGTGCCAGCAGCTTAACCGTTGATGCCGGGGAGCTGTTTTTT	CASSLTVDAGELFF
TRBV11-2	-	-	TRBJ1-1	TGTGCCAGCAGCTTAGAGAGGCTTTCGGGCACTGAAGCTTTCTTT	CASSLERLSGTEAFF
TRBV5-4	-	few	TRBJ2-1	TGTGCCAGCAGCTTAACTGGCTATGAGCAGTTCTTC	CASSLTGYEQFF
TRBV5-1	-	-	TRBJ2-7	TGCGCCAGCAGCTTGGGGGCTAGGGGCTCCTACGAGCAGTACTTC	CASSLGARGSYEQYF
TRBV6-1	-	few	TRBJ1-2	TGTGCCAGCAGTGTAGCAGATCAGTATGGCTACACCTTC	CASSVADQYGYTF
TRBV9	-	many	TRBJ2-3	TGTGCCAGCAGCGTGGGCCCGGGGGATACGCAGTATTTT	CASSVGPGDTQYF
TRBV7-9	TRBD2	-	TRBJ2-1	TGTGCCAGCAGCTTCAGCGGGGAGTCCTACAATGAGCAGTTCTTC	CASSFSGESYNEQFF